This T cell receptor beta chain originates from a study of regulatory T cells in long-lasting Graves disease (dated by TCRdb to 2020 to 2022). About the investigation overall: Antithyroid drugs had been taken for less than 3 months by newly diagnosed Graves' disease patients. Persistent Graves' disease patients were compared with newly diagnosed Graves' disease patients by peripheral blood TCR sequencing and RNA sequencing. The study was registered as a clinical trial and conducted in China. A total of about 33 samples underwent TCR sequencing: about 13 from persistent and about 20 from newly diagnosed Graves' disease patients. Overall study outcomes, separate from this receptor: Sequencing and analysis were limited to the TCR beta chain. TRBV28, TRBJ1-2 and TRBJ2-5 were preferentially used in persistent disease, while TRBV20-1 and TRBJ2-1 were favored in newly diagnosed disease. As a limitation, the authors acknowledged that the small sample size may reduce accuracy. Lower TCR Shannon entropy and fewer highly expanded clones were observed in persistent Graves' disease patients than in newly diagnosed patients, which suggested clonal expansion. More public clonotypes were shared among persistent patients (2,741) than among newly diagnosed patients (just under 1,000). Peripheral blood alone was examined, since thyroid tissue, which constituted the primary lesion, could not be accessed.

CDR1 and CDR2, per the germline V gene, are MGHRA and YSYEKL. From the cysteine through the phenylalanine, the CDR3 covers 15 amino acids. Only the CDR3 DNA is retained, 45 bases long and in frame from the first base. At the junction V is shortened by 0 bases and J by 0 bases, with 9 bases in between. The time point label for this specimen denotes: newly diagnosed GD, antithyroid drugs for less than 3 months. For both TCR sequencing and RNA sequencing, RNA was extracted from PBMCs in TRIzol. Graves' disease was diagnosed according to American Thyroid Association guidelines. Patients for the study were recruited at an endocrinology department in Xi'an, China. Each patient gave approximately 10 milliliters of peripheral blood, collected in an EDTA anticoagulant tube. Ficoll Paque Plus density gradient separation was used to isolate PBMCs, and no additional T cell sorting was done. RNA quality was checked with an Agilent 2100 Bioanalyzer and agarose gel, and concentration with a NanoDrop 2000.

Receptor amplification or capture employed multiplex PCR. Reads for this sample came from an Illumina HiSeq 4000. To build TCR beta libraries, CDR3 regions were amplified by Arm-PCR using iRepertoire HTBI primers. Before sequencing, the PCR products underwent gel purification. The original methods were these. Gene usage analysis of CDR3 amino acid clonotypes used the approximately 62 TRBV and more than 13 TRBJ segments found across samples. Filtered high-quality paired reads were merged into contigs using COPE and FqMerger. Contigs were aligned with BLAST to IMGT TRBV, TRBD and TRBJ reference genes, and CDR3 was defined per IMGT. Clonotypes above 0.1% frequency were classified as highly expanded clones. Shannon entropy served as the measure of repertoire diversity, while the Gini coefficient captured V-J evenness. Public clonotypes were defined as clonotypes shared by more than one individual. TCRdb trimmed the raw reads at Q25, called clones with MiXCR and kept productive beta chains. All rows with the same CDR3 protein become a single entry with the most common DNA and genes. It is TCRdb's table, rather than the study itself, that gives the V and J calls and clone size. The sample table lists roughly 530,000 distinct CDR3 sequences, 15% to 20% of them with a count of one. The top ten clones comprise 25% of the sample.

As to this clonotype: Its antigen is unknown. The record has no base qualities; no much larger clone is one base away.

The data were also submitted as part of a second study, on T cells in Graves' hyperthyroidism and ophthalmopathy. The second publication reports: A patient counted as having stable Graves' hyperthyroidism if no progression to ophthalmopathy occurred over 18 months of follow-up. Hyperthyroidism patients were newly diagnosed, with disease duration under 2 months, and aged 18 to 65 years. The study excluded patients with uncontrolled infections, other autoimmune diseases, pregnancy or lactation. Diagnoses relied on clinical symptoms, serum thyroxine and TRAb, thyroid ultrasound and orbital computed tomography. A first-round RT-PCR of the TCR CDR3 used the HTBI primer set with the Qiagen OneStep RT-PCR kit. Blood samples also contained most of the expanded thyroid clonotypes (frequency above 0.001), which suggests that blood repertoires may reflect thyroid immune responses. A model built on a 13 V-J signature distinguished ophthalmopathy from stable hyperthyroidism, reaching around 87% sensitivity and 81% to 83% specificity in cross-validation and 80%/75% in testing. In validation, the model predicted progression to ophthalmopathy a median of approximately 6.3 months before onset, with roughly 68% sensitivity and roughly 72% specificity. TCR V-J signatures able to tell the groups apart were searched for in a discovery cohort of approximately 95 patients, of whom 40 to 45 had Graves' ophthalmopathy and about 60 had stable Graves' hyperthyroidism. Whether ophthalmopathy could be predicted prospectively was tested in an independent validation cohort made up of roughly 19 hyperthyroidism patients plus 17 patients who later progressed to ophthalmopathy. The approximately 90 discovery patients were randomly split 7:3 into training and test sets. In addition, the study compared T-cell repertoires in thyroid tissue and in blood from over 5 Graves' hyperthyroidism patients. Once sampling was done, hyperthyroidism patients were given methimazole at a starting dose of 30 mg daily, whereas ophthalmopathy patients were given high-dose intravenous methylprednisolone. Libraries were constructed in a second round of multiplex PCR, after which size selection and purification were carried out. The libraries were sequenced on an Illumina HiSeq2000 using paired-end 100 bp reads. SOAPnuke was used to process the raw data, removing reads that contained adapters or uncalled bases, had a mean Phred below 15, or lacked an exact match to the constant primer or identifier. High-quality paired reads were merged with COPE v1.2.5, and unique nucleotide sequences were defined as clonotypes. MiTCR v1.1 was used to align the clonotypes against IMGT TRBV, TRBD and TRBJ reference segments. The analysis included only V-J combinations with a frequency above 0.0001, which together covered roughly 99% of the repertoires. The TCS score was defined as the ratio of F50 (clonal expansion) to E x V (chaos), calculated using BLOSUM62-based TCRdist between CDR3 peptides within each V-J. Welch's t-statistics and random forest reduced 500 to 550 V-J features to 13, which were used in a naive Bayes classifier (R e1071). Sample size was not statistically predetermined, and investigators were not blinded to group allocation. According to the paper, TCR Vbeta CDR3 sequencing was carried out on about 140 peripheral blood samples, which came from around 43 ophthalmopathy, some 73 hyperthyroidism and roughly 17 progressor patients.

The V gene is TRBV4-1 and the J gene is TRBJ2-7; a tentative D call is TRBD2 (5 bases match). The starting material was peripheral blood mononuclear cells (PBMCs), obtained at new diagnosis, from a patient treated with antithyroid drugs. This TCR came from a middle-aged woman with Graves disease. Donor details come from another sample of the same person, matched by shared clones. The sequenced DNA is TGCGCCAGCAGCCAAGAGAACGGGATCTCCTACGAGCAGTACTTC. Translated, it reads CASSQENGISYEQYF.